Listed here is a single TCR beta chain. Its antigen is undetermined. The sample originates from a study of tumor-infiltrating lymphocytes in localized non-small cell lung cancer. Study-level results: Compared with uninvolved lung, tumors showed higher T cell infiltration by TCRbeta sequencing. Immunotypes IM1 and IM2 had similar TCR-derived T-cell fractions.

Repertoires were generated with immunoSEQ multiplex PCR, while TCRdb's copy carries only in-frame clones and drops some. The data show around 12,000 clones, with 66% seen just once and 7% to 8.5% held by the top ten. The sample taken for sequencing was lung tumor tissue. This receptor was identified in a human donor with non-small cell lung cancer.

The CDR3 nucleotides are TGTGCCAGCAGTACGGGGAGGGCAATGAACACTGAAGCTTTCTTT. Translating gives CASSTGRAMNTEAFF. The chain links TRBV28 to TRBJ1-1, with D unresolved. The V end was cut by 5 bases, the J end by 0 bases, with 13 bases between. The CDR3 is 15 amino acids. The germline gives CDR1 MDHEN, CDR2 SYDVKM.